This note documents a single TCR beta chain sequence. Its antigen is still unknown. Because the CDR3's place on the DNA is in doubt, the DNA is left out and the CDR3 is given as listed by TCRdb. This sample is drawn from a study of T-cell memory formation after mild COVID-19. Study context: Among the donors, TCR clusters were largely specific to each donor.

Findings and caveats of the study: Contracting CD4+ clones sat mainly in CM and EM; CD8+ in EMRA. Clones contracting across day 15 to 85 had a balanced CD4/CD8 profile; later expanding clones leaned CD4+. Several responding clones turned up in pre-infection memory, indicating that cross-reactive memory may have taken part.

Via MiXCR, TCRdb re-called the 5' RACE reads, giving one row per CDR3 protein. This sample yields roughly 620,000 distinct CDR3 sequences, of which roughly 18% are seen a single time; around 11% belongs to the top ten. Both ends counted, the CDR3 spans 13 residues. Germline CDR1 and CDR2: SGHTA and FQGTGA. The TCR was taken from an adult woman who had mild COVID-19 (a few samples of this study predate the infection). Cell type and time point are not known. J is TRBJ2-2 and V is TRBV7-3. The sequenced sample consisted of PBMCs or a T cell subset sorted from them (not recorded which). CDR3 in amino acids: CASSSRIPGSCFF.